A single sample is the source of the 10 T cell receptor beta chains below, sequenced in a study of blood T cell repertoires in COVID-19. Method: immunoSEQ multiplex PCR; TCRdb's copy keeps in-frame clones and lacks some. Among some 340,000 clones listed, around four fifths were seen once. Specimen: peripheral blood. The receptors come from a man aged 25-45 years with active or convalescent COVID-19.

CDR3 region: CASSSDRGTEAFF. The CDR3 DNA reads TGTGCCAGCAGTTCGGACAGGGGCACTGAAGCTTTCTTT. The chain joins TRBV11-2 to TRBJ1-1; 9 bases are a match to TRBD1. J was trimmed by 4 bases and V by 6 bases; bases with no gene match: 3. Germline CDR1 reads SGHAT; CDR2 reads FQNNGV. The CDR3 loop spans 13 amino acids.

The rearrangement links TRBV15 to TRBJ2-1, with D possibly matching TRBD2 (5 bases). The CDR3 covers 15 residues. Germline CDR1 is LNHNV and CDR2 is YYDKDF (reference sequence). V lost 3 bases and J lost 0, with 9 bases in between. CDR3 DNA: TGTGCCACCAGCAGGACGGGAAGCTCCTACAATGAGCAGTTCTTC. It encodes CATSRTGSSYNEQFF. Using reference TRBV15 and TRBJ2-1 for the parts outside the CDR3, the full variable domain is DAMVIQNPRYQVTQFGKPVTLSCSQTLNHNVMYWYQQKSSQAPKLLFHYYDKDFNNEADTPDNFQSRRPNTSFCFLDIRSPGLGDTAMYLCATSRTGSSYNEQFFGPGTRLTVL.

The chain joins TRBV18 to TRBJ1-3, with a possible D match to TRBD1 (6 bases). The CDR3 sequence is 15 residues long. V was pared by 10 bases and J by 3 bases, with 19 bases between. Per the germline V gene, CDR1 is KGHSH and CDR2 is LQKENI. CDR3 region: CAITLGHGFGNTIYF. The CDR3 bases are TGTGCCATTACTTTGGGACACGGCTTTGGAAACACCATATATTTT.

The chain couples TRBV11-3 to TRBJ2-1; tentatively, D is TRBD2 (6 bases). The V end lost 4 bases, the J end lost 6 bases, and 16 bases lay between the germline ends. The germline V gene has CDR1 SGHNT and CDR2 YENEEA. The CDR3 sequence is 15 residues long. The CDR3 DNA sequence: TGTGCCAGCAGCTACGGGGGAAAAGTGGGCAATGAGCAGTTCTTC. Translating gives CASSYGGKVGNEQFF.

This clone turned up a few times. As DNA, the CDR3 is TGTGCCAGCAGCCAAGATAGGACAGGGGCTGGAAACACCATATATTTT. This sequence encodes CASSQDRTGAGNTIYF. The chain is built from TRBV4-2 and TRBJ1-3; the match to TRBD1 covers 9 bases. The CDR3 spans 16 residues. Germline V gives CDR1 LGHNA, CDR2 YNFKEQ. With V trimmed by 0 bases and J by 2 bases, 2 bases remained unmatched.

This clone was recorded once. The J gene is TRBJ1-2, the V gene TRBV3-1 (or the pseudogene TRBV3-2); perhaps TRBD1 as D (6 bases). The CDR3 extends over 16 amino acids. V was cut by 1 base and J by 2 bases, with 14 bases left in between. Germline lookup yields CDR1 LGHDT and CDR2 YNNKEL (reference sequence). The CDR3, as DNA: TGTGCCAGCAGCCAAGGGGGTCCCAGGGGAAACTATGGCTACACCTTC. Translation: CASSQGGPRGNYGYTF.

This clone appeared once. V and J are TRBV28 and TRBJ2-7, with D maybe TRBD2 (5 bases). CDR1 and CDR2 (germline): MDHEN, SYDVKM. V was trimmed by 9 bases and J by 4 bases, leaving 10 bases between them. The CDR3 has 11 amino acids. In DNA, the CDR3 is TGTGCCAGTGAGAGCGGTTACGAGCAGTACTTC. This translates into CASESGYEQYF.

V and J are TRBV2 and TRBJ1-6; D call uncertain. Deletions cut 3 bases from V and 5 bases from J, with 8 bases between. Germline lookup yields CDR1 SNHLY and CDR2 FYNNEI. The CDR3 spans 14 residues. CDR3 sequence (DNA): TGTGCCAGCAGTGAGCGGCAGCATAATTCACCCCTCCACTTT. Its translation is CASSERQHNSPLHF.

The CDR3 region has the DNA TGTGCCAGCAGCCAAGACTTAGCGGGGAATGTCGAGACCCAGTACTTC. This encodes CASSQDLAGNVETQYF. V is TRBV3-1 (or the pseudogene TRBV3-2) and J is TRBJ2-5; TRBD2 aligns across 8 bases. The trim removed 0 bases at V and 5 bases at J, leaving 8 bases unmatched. The CDR3 has 16 residues. Per the germline V gene, CDR1 is LGHDT and CDR2 is YNNKEL (reference sequence).

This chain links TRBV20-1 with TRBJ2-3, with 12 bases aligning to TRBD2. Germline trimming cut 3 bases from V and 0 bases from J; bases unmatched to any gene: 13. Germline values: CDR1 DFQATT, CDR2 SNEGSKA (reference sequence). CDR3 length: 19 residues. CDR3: CSASNLAGGPLTSTDTQYF. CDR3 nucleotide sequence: TGCAGTGCTAGTAACCTAGCGGGAGGGCCCCTTACTAGCACAGATACGCAGTATTTT.